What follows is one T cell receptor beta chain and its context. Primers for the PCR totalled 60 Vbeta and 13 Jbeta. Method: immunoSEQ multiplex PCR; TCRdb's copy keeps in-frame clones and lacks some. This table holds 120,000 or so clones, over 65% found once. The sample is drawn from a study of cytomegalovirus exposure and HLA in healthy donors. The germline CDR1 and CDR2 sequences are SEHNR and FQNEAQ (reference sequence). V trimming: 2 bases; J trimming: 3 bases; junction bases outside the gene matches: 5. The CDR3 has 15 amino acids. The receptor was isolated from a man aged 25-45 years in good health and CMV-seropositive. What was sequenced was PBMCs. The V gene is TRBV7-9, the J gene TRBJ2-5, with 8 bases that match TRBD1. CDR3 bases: TGTGCCAGCAGCTTAAGTAACAGGGGGGAAGAGACCCAGTACTTC. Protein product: CASSLSNRGEETQYF.